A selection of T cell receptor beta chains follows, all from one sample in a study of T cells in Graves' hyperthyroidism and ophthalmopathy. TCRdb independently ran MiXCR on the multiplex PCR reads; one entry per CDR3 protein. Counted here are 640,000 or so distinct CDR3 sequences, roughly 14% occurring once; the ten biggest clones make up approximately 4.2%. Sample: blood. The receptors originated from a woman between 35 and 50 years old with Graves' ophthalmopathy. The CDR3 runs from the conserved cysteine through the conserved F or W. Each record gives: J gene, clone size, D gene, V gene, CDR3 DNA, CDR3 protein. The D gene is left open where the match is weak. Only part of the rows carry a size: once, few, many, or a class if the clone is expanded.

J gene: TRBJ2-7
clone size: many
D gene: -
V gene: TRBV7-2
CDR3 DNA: TGTGCCAGCAGCTTAGGGGACTGGATCGACGAGCAGTACTTC
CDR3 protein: CASSLGDWIDEQYF

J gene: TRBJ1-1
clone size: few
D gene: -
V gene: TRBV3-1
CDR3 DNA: TGTGCCAGCAGCCATCATAGGGCGAACACTGAAGCTTTCTTT
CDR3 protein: CASSHHRANTEAFF

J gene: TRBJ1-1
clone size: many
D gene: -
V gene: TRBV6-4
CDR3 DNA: TGTGCCAGCAGTGAGGGCATGAACACTGAAGCTTTCTTT
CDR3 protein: CASSEGMNTEAFF

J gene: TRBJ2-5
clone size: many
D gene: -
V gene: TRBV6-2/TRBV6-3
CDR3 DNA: TGTGCCAGCAGTCGCCTCTTCGGAGGGGGTGGAGAGACCCAGTACTTC
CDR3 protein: CASSRLFGGGGETQYF

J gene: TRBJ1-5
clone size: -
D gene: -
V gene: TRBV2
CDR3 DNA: TGTGCCAGCAATCAGGGAGGCAATCAGCCCCAGCATTTT
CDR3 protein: CASNQGGNQPQHF

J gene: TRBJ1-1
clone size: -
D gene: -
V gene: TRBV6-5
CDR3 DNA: TGTGCCAGCAGTTACTCGAATTCGCAGAACACTGAAGCTTTCTTT
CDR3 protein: CASSYSNSQNTEAFF

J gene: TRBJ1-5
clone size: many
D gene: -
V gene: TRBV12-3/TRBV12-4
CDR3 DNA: TGTGCCAGCAGTTTCGCAGGGATAAGCAATCAGCCCCAGCATTTT
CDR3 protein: CASSFAGISNQPQHF

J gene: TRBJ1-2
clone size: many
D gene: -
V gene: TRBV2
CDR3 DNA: TGTGCCAGCAGTGAAGCCCACTATGGCTACACCTTC
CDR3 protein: CASSEAHYGYTF

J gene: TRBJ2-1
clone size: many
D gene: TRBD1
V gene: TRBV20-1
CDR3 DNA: TGCAGTGCTAGAGTCCCTTACAGGGGCGATGAGCAGTTCTTC
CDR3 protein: CSARVPYRGDEQFF

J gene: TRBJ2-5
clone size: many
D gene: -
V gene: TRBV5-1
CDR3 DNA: TGCGCCAGCAGCTTTAGCGGAGTGGGACAAGAGACCCAGTACTTC
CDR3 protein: CASSFSGVGQETQYF

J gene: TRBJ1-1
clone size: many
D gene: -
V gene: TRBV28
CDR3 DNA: TGTGCCAGCAGTTTAGGAGGGGAAGGGAACACTGAAGCTTTCTTT
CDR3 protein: CASSLGGEGNTEAFF

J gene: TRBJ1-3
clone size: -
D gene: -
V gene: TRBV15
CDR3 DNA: TGTGCCACCAGCGAATGGACAGGAAACACCATATATTTT
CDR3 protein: CATSEWTGNTIYF

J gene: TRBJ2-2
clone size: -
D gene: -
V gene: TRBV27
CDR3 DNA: TGTGCCAGCTCGTCTCAGGGTTGGGAGCTGTTTTTT
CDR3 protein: CASSSQGWELFF

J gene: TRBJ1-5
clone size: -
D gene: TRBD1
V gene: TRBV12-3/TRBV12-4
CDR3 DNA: TGTGCCAGCAGTGACAGGGCACGCAATCAGCCCCAGCATTTT
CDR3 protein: CASSDRARNQPQHF

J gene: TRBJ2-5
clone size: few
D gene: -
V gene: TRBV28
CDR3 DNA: TGTGCCACCGGGACTGATCAAGAGACCCAGTACTTC
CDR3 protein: CATGTDQETQYF

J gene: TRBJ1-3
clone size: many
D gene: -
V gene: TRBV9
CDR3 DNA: TGTGCCAGCAGCCCGGGCTATTCTTTCTCTGGAAACACCATATATTTT
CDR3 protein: CASSPGYSFSGNTIYF

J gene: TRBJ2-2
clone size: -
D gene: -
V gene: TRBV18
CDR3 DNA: TGTGCCAGCTCTCGAACTTCGAACACCGGGGAGCTGTTTTTT
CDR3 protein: CASSRTSNTGELFF

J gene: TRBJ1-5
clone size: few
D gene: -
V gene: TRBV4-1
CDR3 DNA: TGCGCCAGCAGCCAACACGACAGTAGCAATCAGCCCCAGCATTTT
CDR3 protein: CASSQHDSSNQPQHF

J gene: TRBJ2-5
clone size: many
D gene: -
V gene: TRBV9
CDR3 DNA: TGTGCCAGCAGCGTAGATGCCAGTAGGATGGAGACCCAGTACTTC
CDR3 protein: CASSVDASRMETQYF

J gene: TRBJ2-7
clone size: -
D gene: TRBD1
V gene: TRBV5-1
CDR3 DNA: TGCGCCAGCAGTTGGGACAGGGCGTCCTACGAGCAGTACTTC
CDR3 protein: CASSWDRASYEQYF

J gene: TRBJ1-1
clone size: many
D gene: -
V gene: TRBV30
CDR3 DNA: TGTGCCTGGAGTGTGGAGGGGTGGAACACTGAAGCTTTCTTT
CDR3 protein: CAWSVEGWNTEAFF

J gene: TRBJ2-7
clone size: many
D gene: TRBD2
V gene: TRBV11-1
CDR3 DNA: TGTGCCAGCAGCCGACCGGGACTACAGTACGAGCAGTACTTC
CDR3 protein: CASSRPGLQYEQYF

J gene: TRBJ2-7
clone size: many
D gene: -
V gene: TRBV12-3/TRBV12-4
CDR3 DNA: TGTGCCAGCAGTTTGGGCGCGAGCCCTTCCTACGAGCAGTACTTC
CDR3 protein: CASSLGASPSYEQYF

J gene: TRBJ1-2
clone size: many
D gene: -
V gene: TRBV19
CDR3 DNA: TGTGCCAGTAGTATGGAGGGAAGGCTACATGGCTACACCTTC
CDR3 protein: CASSMEGRLHGYTF

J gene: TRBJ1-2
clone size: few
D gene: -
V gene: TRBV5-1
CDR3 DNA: TGCGCCAGCAGCTTGGCGGTTCCTGGAGGCTACACCTTC
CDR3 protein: CASSLAVPGGYTF

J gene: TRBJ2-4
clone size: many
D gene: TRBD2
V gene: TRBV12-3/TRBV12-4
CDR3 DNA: TGTGCCAGCAGTGATGCCATACTAGCGGGAGGGCCCAAAAACATTCAGTACTTC
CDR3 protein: CASSDAILAGGPKNIQYF

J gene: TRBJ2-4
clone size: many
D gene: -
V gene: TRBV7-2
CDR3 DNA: TGTGCCAGCAGCTTAGGGCGGGAAAACATTCAGTACTTC
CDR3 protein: CASSLGRENIQYF

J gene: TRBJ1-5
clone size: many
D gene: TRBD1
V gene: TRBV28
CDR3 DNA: TGTGCCAGCAGCCTCCGGGACAGCCTTGACAATCAGCCCCAGCATTTT
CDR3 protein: CASSLRDSLDNQPQHF

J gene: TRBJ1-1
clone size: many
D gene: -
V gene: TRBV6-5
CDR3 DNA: TGTGCCAGCAGTTCCGCCCCTCCCGGGAACACTGAAGCTTTCTTT
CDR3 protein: CASSSAPPGNTEAFF

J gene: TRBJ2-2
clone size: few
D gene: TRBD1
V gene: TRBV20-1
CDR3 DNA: TGCAGTGCGCTTAGGCGGCCGGGACAGGGGTCAACGAACACCGGGGAGCTGTTTTTT
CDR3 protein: CSALRRPGQGSTNTGELFF

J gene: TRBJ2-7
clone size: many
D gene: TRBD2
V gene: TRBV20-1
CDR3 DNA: TGCAGTGCTACTCCGGGACTAGCGGGTTCCTACGAGCAGTACTTC
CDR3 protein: CSATPGLAGSYEQYF

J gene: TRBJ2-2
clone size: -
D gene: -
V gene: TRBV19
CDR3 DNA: TGTGCCAGTTCCCCCTGGGTGGCCACCGGGGAGCTGTTTTTT
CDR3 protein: CASSPWVATGELFF

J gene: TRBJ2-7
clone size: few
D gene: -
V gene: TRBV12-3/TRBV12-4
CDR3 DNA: TGTGCCAGCAGTTTCGGTCCTGCTTTTGAGCAGTACTTC
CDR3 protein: CASSFGPAFEQYF

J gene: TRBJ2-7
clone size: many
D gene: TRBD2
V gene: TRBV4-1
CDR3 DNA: TGCGCCAGCAGCCAAGAAAGTGGGGTCGGACTAGCAGGCTACGAGCAGTACTTC
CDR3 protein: CASSQESGVGLAGYEQYF

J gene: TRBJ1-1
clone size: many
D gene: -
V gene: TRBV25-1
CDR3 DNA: TGTGCCAGCAGTGATTCCCTGACGGCGACGGACACTGAAGCTTTCTTT
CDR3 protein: CASSDSLTATDTEAFF